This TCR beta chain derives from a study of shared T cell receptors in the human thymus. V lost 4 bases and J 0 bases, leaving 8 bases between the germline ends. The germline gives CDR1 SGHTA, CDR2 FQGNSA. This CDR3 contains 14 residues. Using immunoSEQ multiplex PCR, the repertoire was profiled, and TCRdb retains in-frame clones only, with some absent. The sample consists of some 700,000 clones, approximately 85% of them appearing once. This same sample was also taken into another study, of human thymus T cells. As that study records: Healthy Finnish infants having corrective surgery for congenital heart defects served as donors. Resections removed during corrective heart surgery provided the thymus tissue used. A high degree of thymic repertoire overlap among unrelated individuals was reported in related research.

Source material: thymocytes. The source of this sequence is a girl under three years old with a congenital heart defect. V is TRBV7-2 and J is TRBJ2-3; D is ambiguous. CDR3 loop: CASSSQPSTDTQYF. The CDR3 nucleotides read TGTGCCAGCAGCTCACAACCCAGCACAGATACGCAGTATTTT. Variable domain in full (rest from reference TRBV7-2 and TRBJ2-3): GAGVSQSPSNKVTEKGKDVELRCDPISGHTALYWYRQSLGQGLEFLIYFQGNSAPDKSGLPSDRFSAERTGGSVSTLTIQRTQQEDSAVYLCASSSQPSTDTQYFGPGTRLTVL.